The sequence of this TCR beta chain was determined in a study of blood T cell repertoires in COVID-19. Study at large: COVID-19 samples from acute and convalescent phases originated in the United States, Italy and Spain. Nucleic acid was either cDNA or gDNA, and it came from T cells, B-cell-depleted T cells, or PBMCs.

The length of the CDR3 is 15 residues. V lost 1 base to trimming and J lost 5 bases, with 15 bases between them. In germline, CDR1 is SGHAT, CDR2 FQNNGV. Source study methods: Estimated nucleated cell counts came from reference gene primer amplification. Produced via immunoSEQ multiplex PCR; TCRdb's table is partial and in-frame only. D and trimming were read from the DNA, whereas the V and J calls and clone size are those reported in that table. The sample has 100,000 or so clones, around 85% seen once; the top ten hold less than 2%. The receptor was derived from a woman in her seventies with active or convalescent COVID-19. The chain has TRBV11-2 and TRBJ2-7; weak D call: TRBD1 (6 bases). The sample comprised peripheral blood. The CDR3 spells CASSLGAGEYDEQYF. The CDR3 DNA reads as TGTGCCAGCAGCTTAGGGGCAGGGGAATACGACGAGCAGTACTTC.